One T cell receptor beta chain is described in this entry. Using immunoSEQ multiplex PCR, the repertoire was profiled, and TCRdb retains in-frame clones only, with some absent. The sample yields about 350,000 clones, roughly 81% seen once. This record belongs to a study of Ad26.COV2.S vaccination and SARS-CoV-2 variants. Treatment meaning: about 20 received Ad26.COV2.S at low or high dose, single or two shots; about 5 received placebo; per-sample allocation not given. Repertoires come from day 63 after the first vaccine or placebo injection. The CDR3 has 16 residues. Germline V gene sequence: CDR1 SGHVS, CDR2 FNYEAQ. V shed 1 base, J shed 10 bases, and the junction held 10 bases outside the gene matches.

The chain uses TRBV7-6 and TRBJ1-4, with 9 bases lining up with TRBD1. This specimen consisted of peripheral blood, obtained in a trial of Ad26.COV2.S vaccine versus placebo. This TCR was sampled from a person aged 18-65 years who received the Ad26.COV2.S COVID-19 vaccine or a placebo. The CDR3 bases are TGTGCCAGCAGCTTAGATCAAGGGACAGGGTTGGGAAAACTGTTTTTT. Its protein product is CASSLDQGTGLGKLFF. The full variable domain, rest sourced from reference TRBV7-6 and TRBJ1-4, is GAGVSQSPRYKVTKRGQDVALRCDPISGHVSLYWYRQALGQGPEFLTYFNYEAQQDKSGLPNDRFSAERPEGSISTLTIQRTEQRDSAMYRCASSLDQGTGLGKLFFGSGTQLSVL.